The subject of this entry is one T cell receptor beta chain. This clone showed up just once. Its specific antigen is unknown. No base qualities exist here, and no much larger clone lies one base off it. The sample contains more than one DNA sequence encoding this CDR3. These data are taken from a study of blood T cell repertoires in COVID-19 (dated by TCRdb to 2018 to 2020). Looking at the study overall: Samples from collaborators originated in the United States, Italy and Spain and spanned both the acute and convalescent phases of COVID-19. The prospective study material was composed of cDNA or gDNA derived from T cells, B-cell-depleted T cells, or PBMCs. Deeply sampled blood TCRbeta repertoires from subjects exposed to, actively infected with, or recovered from COVID-19 were included in the dataset. The repertoires were released in a freely available public database meant as a resource for research on the immune response to SARS-CoV-2. The samples were drawn from the first 160 participants of the ongoing ImmuneRACE study and from about 1,200 subjects provided by 6 global collaborators. The sample metadata nearly always contained a de-identified subject ID, COVID-19 status, age in years and sex. HLA class I and class II types, where available, came from metadata supplied by the sample provider rather than from assay-based typing. Broader findings and caveats from the paper: Clinical and demographic metadata were provided uncurated, with the amount varying by source and participant.

After removal of 6 bases from V and 2 bases from J, the junction retains 4 bases not matched to a gene. As encoded in the germline V gene (reference sequence), CDR1 is LNHDA while CDR2 is SQIVND. The CDR3 numbers 14 residues from cysteine through phenylalanine. CDR3 DNA is the only sequence kept; it has 42 bases, read in frame from the first base. TCRbeta CDR3 regions were amplified from genomic DNA using the immunoSEQ Assay, a bias-controlled multiplex PCR. The original pipeline was this. Nucleated cell counts per sample were estimated from amplification of reference gene primers within the assay. Sequence reads were collapsed and filtered to measure the absolute abundance of every unique TCRbeta CDR3 rearrangement. Productive Simpson clonality was computed per sample as the square root of Simpson's diversity index over productive rearrangements. Not all clones reach the TCRdb copy of this immuneACCESS table, which keeps in-frame sequences only. Checked studies attribute under half of the gap to unresolved V genes and leave the rest unexplained. V, J and clone size reflect that table, while D and trimming were determined from the DNA. Recorded for this sample are around 270,000 clones; around 90% of them occurred a single time. The top ten clonotypes cover roughly 4% of the sample.

A second Seattle source provided samples from volunteer blood donors who had recovered from COVID-19. Whole blood was collected in K2EDTA tubes by collaborating institutions according to the institutions' own protocols. Collaborator samples were shipped for TCRbeta analysis as frozen whole blood, isolated PBMCs, or DNA extracted from either sample type. The chain employs TRBV19 and TRBJ1-3, with 7 bases matching TRBD1. The clonotype was recovered from a man aged 55 to 69 who had recovered from COVID-19. Sequencing input: peripheral blood. The encoded CDR3 is CASSITGAGNTIYF. The nucleotide sequence reads as follows: TGTGCCAGTAGCATAACAGGGGCTGGAAACACCATATATTTT.